This TCR beta chain comes out of a study of blood T cell repertoires in COVID-19. Sequencing was performed with immunoSEQ multiplex PCR; in TCRdb, only in-frame clones are kept and a portion is missing. The profile shows 470,000 or so clones, 70% to 90% of them singletons. Input material: PBMCs or T cells enriched from blood (not recorded which). This sequence was found in a young woman with acute COVID-19.

CDR3 loop: CASSRTSDTGELFF. The CDR3 DNA is TGTGCCAGTAGTAGGACTAGCGACACCGGGGAGCTGTTTTTT. V and J are TRBV19 and TRBJ2-2; the match to TRBD2 covers 9 bases. Trimming cost V 4 bases and J 3 bases; bases outside gene matches: 0. The length of the CDR3 is 14 residues. CDR1 LNHDA and CDR2 SQIVND come from the germline V gene (reference sequence).